Each of the 20 T cell receptor beta chains below was sequenced from the same sample in a study of cytomegalovirus exposure and HLA in healthy donors. A multiplex PCR was run with 60 Vbeta primers and 13 Jbeta primers. Some clones are missing from TCRdb's copy, which holds only in-frame ones; the method was immunoSEQ multiplex PCR. This sample has hundreds of thousands of clones, with approximately 84% found just once. Sequenced sample: PBMCs. The receptors stem from a woman aged 40 to 50 in good health and CMV-seronegative.

V usage is TRBV5-4 and J usage is TRBJ1-1; 7 bases are a match to TRBD1. The CDR3 totals 13 residues. Trimming took 0 bases from V and 10 from J; bases not matched to a gene: 6. Germline assignment: CDR1 SGHNT and CDR2 YYREEE (reference sequence). The CDR3 coding sequence is TGTGCCAGCAGCTTGGAACAGGGGTATGGAGCTTTCTTT. This translates into CASSLEQGYGAFF.

In its sample, this clone was seen a few times. V gene TRBV6-5 combines with J gene TRBJ2-3; no reliable D call. The V end was cut by 8 bases, the J end by 1 base, with 10 bases between. CDR1 and CDR2 (germline): MNHEY, SVGAGI. The CDR3 is 13 amino acids. Here the CDR3 DNA reads TGTGCCAGCCAGAGGAGAGGCACAGATACGCAGTATTTT. It yields the protein CASQRRGTDTQYF.

V and J are TRBV7-9 and TRBJ1-1, with TRBD1 matching 10 bases. Germline CDR1 reads SEHNR; CDR2 reads FQNEAQ (reference sequence). The CDR3 runs 16 residues. The V gene end was trimmed by 1 base and the J gene end by 1 base; junction bases not matched to a gene: 3. The CDR3 sequence: CASSLGQGARNTEAFF. The CDR3 region has the DNA TGTGCCAGCAGCTTAGGACAGGGGGCCAGGAACACTGAAGCTTTCTTT.

The chain uses TRBV6-1 and TRBJ1-2, with TRBD1 matching 9 bases. From germline, CDR1 is MNHNS and CDR2 SASEGT. The CDR3 consists of 13 residues. The V segment lost 5 bases and the J segment 6 bases; nucleotides outside the gene matches: 4. The CDR3 is CASSRDRVDGYTF. Here the CDR3 DNA reads TGTGCCAGCAGTCGGGACAGGGTCGATGGCTACACCTTC.

The J gene is TRBJ2-7, the V gene TRBV4-2; the D gene is possibly TRBD2 (7 bases). Trimming stripped 4 bases from V and 2 bases from J, with 15 bases between. Germline V gene sequence: CDR1 LGHNA, CDR2 YNFKEQ. The CDR3 spans 15 residues. The CDR3 region is CASSPFGGGTYEQYF. The CDR3 nucleotides are TGTGCCAGCAGCCCATTTGGCGGGGGCACCTACGAGCAGTACTTC.

V usage is TRBV18 and J usage is TRBJ1-6; D is unclear. This CDR3 contains 18 residues. Deletions cut 3 bases from V and 4 bases from J, with 19 bases between. Germline CDR1 is KGHSH and CDR2 is LQKENI. The CDR3 spells CASSPRESMAGYNSPLHF. As DNA, the CDR3 is TGTGCCAGCTCACCCCGGGAAAGCATGGCGGGGTATAATTCACCCCTCCACTTT.

The chain joins TRBV6-5 to TRBJ2-7; D perhaps matches TRBD2 (7 bases). V was trimmed by 11 bases and J by 0 bases, leaving 17 bases between them. Looked up from germline, CDR1 is MNHEY and CDR2 is SVGAGI. The CDR3 is 14 residues long. As DNA, the CDR3 is TGTGCCGCCGGGGGGCCGTCCGTCTCCTACGAGCAGTACTTC. The encoded protein is CAAGGPSVSYEQYF.

V usage is TRBV9 and J usage is TRBJ2-1, with 11 bases lining up with TRBD1. The CDR3 has 15 residues. Trimming removed 0 bases from V and 6 bases from J; junction bases left unmatched: 2. The germline gives CDR1 SGDLS, CDR2 YYNGEE. The chain's CDR3 is CASSVGGTGGNEQFF. The CDR3 region has the DNA TGTGCCAGCAGCGTAGGCGGGACAGGGGGCAATGAGCAGTTCTTC.

The chain links TRBV6-1 to TRBJ1-3; D remains unclear. V shed 11 bases and J shed 0 bases, with 17 bases lying between them. The germline CDR1 and CDR2 sequences are MNHNS and SASEGT. The CDR3 runs to 15 residues. The CDR3 coding sequence is TGTGCCGGAGGAAAAAGGCTAGACTCTGGAAACACCATATATTTT. It codes for CAGGKRLDSGNTIYF.

This chain uses TRBV7-9 with TRBJ2-2; 7 positions agree with TRBD1. The ends lost 5 bases at V and 7 bases at J; junction bases unmatched: 1. The CDR3 sequence is 12 residues long. Germline CDR1 reads SEHNR; CDR2 reads FQNEAQ (reference sequence). The CDR3 reads CASSRTGGELFF. DNA of the CDR3: TGTGCCAGCAGCCGGACAGGCGGGGAGCTGTTTTTT. Together with reference TRBV7-9 and TRBJ2-2, the CDR3 gives the full variable domain: DTGVSQNPRHKITKRGQNVTFRCDPISEHNRLYWYRQTLGQGPEFLTYFQNEAQLEKSRLLSDRFSAERPKGSFSTLEIQRTEQGDSAMYLCASSRTGGELFFGEGSRLTVL.

The J gene is TRBJ2-5, the V gene TRBV25-1, with TRBD2 identical over 7 bases. The CDR3 totals 15 residues. V trimming: 6 bases; J trimming: 1 base; junction bases outside the gene matches: 8. Germline V gene sequence: CDR1 MGHDK, CDR2 SYGVNS. The CDR3 nucleotides read TGTGCCAGCAGCGGGACTACTTCACTCCAAGAGACCCAGTACTTC. Translation gives CASSGTTSLQETQYF.

The rearrangement joins TRBV6-6 to TRBJ1-1; D not certain. The CDR3 totals 13 residues. With 6 bases removed from V and 0 bases from J, the gap between germline ends came to 8 bases. CDR1 is MNHNY and CDR2 is SVGAGI in the germline V gene (reference sequence). The CDR3 DNA reads as TGTGCCAGCAGCCTGCGGCTGAACACTGAAGCTTTCTTT. This translates into CASSLRLNTEAFF.

The rearrangement links TRBV27 to TRBJ2-7; possible D gene TRBD2, 5 bases. Trimming took 6 bases from V and 3 from J, leaving 12 bases between them. CDR1 and CDR2 from the germline V gene are MNHEY and SMNVEV (reference sequence). The CDR3 has 13 amino acids. The CDR3 loop is CASSLLSGYEQYF. The CDR3 DNA is TGTGCCAGCAGCCTCTTGAGCGGCTACGAGCAGTACTTC.

In its sample, this clone was seen many times. The chain employs TRBV6-5 and TRBJ1-6; TRBD1 agrees at 7 bases. The germline CDR1 and CDR2 sequences are MNHEY and SVGAGI. The CDR3 sequence is 13 residues long. Germline trimming cut 9 bases from V and 9 bases from J; bases unmatched to any gene: 8. CDR3 amino acids: CASRARDSSPLHF. The DNA of the CDR3 is TGTGCCAGTAGGGCCAGGGACAGTTCACCCCTCCACTTT.

The chain links TRBV27 to TRBJ2-7, with D possibly matching TRBD2 (6 bases). This CDR3 spans 13 amino acids. Germline values: CDR1 MNHEY, CDR2 SMNVEV (reference sequence). Trimming left V 7 bases short and J 2 bases short, with 12 bases between. CDR3 coding DNA: TGTGCCAGCAACGGCGGGGCCGCCTACGAGCAGTACTTC. It specifies CASNGGAAYEQYF.

The rearrangement joins TRBV7-2 to TRBJ1-3; D call uncertain. Looked up from germline, CDR1 is SGHTA and CDR2 is FQGNSA. The CDR3 loop spans 15 amino acids. The germline V and J ends were trimmed by 1 base and 1 base, with 8 bases remaining between them. The CDR3 bases are TGTGCCAGCAGCTTAGGAGGCGATTCTGGAAACACCATATATTTT. Translation: CASSLGGDSGNTIYF.

This clone came up a few times. CDR3 loop: CASSVGSRDRVNEQFF. CDR3 DNA: TGTGCCAGCAGCGTAGGATCCCGGGACAGGGTGAATGAGCAGTTCTTC. The chain employs TRBV9 and TRBJ2-1, with 9 nucleotides matching TRBD1. Unmatched junction bases numbered 8, after V lost 0 bases and J lost 7 bases. This CDR3 comprises 16 residues. Germline CDR1 and CDR2: SGDLS and YYNGEE.

A few counts support this clone. V gene TRBV18 combines with J gene TRBJ2-3; 8 bases are shared with TRBD2. V lost 6 bases and J lost 1; bases outside the gene matches: 6. The CDR3 totals 15 residues. Germline lookup yields CDR1 KGHSH and CDR2 LQKENI. CDR3 coding DNA: TGTGCCAGCTCTCGGCGGGGGGCAGGCACAGATACGCAGTATTTT. Protein sequence: CASSRRGAGTDTQYF.

The V and J genes are TRBV11-1 and TRBJ1-2, with 8 nucleotides matching TRBD1. After removal of 1 base from V and 8 bases from J, the junction contained 9 bases not matched to a gene. The CDR3 runs 15 residues. Germline values: CDR1 SGHAT, CDR2 FQDESV (reference sequence). CDR3 sequence (DNA): TGTGCCAGCAGCTTAGGCCAGGACAGGGCCGGCGGCTACACCTTC. Translating gives CASSLGQDRAGGYTF.

CDR3 protein: CASSLEEEKTEAFF. CDR3 nucleotides: TGCGCCAGCAGCTTAGAGGAGGAGAAGACTGAAGCTTTCTTT. V is TRBV5-1 and J is TRBJ1-1; D unclear. V lost 2 bases and J 5 bases, leaving 13 bases between the germline ends. Germline V gives CDR1 SGHRS, CDR2 YFSETQ. The CDR3 is 14 amino acids. The full variable domain, completed using reference TRBV5-1 and TRBJ1-1, is KAGVTQTPRYLIKTRGQQVTLSCSPISGHRSVSWYQQTPGQGLQFLFEYFSETQRNKGNFPGRFSGRQFSNSRSEMNVSTLELGDSALYLCASSLEEEKTEAFFGQGTRLTVV.